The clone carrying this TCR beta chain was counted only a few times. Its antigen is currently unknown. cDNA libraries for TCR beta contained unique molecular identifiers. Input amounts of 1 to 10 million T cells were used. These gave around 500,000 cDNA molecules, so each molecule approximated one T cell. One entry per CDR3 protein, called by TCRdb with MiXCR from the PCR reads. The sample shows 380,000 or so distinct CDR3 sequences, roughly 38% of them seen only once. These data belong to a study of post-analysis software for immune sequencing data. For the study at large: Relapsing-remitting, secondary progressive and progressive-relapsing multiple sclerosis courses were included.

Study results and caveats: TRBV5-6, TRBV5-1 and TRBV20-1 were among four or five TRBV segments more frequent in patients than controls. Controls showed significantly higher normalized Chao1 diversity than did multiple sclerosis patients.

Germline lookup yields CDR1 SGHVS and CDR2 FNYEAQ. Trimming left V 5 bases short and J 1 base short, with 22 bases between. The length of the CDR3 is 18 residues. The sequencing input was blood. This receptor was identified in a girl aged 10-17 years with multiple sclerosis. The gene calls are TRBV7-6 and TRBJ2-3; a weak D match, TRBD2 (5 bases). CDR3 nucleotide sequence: TGTGCCAGCAGCCGCCGGGGTTCAGTACTCGTAGGCACAGATACGCAGTATTTT. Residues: CASSRRGSVLVGTDTQYF.